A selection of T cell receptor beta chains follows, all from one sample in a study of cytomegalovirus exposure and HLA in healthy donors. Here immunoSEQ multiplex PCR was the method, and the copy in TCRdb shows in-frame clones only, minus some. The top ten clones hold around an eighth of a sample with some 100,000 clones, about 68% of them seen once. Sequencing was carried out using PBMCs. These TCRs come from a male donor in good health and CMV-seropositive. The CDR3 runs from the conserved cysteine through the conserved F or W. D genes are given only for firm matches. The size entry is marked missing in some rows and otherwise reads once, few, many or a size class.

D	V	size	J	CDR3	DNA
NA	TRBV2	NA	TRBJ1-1	CASLFQGGGTEAFF	TGTGCCAGCTTGTTTCAAGGGGGGGGCACTGAAGCTTTCTTT
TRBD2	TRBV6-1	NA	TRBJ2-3	CASSEAMGGGGTDTQYF	TGTGCCAGCAGTGAAGCGATGGGGGGGGGAGGCACAGATACGCAGTATTTT
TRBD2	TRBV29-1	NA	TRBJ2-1	CSVESGGPNEQFF	TGCAGCGTTGAATCGGGGGGGCCGAATGAGCAGTTCTTC
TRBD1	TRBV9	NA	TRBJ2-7	CASSVGQGRAYEQYF	TGTGCCAGCAGCGTAGGACAGGGTAGAGCCTACGAGCAGTACTTC
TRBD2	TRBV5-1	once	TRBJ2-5	CASSSYGRAGAVLLETQYF	TGCGCCAGCAGCTCCTACGGGAGAGCGGGGGCGGTTTTGTTAGAGACCCAGTACTTC
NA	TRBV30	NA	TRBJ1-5	CAWNGGGTNQPQHF	TGTGCCTGGAACGGGGGGGGGACCAATCAGCCCCAGCATTTT
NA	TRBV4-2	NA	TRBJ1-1	CASSPGPRGTEAFF	TGTGCCAGCAGCCCGGGCCCCCGGGGAACTGAAGCTTTCTTT
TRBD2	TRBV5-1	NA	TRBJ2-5	CASSLDRAGLGETQYF	TGCGCCAGCAGCTTGGATAGAGCGGGGCTGGGAGAGACCCAGTACTTC
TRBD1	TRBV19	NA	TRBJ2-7	CASTPGTGVSEQYF	TGTGCCAGTACCCCAGGGACAGGGGTTAGCGAGCAGTACTTC
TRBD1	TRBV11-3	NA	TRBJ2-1	CASSQKGQVKNNEQFF	TGTGCCAGCAGCCAAAAGGGACAGGTGAAAAACAATGAGCAGTTCTTC
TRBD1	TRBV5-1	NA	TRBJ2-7	CASSLQGALDYEQYF	TGCGCCAGCAGCTTGCAGGGGGCCTTGGACTACGAGCAGTACTTC
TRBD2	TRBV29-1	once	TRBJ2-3	CSVDGSGTTDTQYF	TGCAGCGTTGACGGTAGCGGGACCACAGATACGCAGTATTTT
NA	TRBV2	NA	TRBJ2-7	CASTLRYEQYF	TGTGCCAGCACGTTGAGGTACGAGCAGTACTTC
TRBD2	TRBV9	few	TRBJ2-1	CASSRLAGAGGSEQFF	TGTGCCAGCAGCCGACTAGCGGGGGCCGGGGGGAGTGAGCAGTTCTTC
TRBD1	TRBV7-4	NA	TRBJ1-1	CASSLKGTGMNTEAFF	TGTGCCAGCAGCTTAAAAGGGACAGGGATGAACACTGAAGCTTTCTTT
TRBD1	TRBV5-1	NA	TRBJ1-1	CASTGQGATEAFF	TGCGCCAGCACCGGACAGGGGGCTACTGAAGCTTTCTTT
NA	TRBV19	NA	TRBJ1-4	CASSSRGDSTNEKLFF	TGTGCCAGTAGTTCCCGGGGGGATTCAACTAATGAAAAACTGTTTTTT
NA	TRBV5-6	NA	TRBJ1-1	CASSLGGEDTEAFF	TGTGCCAGCAGCTTAGGGGGAGAGGACACTGAAGCTTTCTTT
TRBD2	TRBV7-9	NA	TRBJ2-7	CASSHRGGRASYEQYF	TGTGCCAGCAGCCACCGGGGGGGGAGGGCGTCCTACGAGCAGTACTTC
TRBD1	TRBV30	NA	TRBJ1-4	CAWGQGRSNEKLFF	TGTGCCTGGGGACAGGGTCGGTCTAATGAAAAACTGTTTTTT
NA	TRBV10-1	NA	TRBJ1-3	CASRLRESSGNTIYF	TGCGCCAGCAGGCTCCGGGAGAGCTCTGGAAACACCATATATTTT
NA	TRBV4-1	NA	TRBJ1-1	CASSHPGRTVEAFF	TGCGCCAGCAGCCATCCAGGCAGGACAGTCGAAGCTTTCTTT
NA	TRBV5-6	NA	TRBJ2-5	CASSPPKPGYIATQYF	TGTGCCAGCAGCCCGCCCAAACCGGGGTATATCGCGACCCAGTACTTC
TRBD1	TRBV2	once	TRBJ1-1	CASSYRGQNTEAFF	TGTGCCAGCAGTTACAGGGGGCAGAACACTGAAGCTTTCTTT
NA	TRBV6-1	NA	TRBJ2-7	CASSEGGDLASYEQYF	TGTGCCAGCAGTGAGGGTGGGGACTTAGCATCCTACGAGCAGTACTTC
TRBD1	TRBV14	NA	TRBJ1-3	CASSPGQGTGNTIYF	TGTGCCAGCAGCCCCGGACAGGGGACTGGAAACACCATATATTTT
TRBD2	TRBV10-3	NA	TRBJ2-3	CATGSRGGRTDTQYF	TGTGCCACAGGCTCGCGGGGGGGCCGGACAGATACGCAGTATTTT
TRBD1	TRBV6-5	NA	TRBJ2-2	CASSSWTGGTGELFF	TGTGCCAGCAGTAGTTGGACAGGGGGAACCGGGGAGCTGTTTTTT
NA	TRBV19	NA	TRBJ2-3	CASSAIPGTQYF	TGTGCCAGTAGTGCTATACCAGGTACGCAGTATTTT
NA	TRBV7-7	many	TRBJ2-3	CASSLGPSADTQYF	TGTGCCAGCAGCTTAGGTCCTAGCGCGGATACGCAGTATTTT
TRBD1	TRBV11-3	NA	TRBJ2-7	CASSWTGSSYEQYF	TGTGCCAGCAGTTGGACAGGCAGCTCCTACGAGCAGTACTTC
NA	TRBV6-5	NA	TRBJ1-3	CASSYSWAVSGNTIYF	TGTGCCAGCAGTTACAGTTGGGCAGTCTCTGGAAACACCATATATTTT
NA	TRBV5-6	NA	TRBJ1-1	CASRRTVNTEAFF	TGTGCCAGCAGGAGGACAGTGAACACTGAAGCTTTCTTT
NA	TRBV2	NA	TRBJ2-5	CASSGRETQYF	TGTGCCAGCAGTGGGAGAGAGACCCAGTACTTC
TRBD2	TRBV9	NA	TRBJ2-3	CASSVGVGTSGGYTDTQYF	TGTGCCAGCAGCGTAGGGGTCGGGACTAGCGGGGGGTACACAGATACGCAGTATTTT
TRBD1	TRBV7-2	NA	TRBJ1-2	CASSLRTGGRNGYTF	TGTGCCAGCAGCTTAAGGACAGGGGGACGCAATGGCTACACCTTC
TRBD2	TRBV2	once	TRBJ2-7	CASSSTSGGAGREQYF	TGTGCCAGCAGTTCTACTAGCGGGGGGGCCGGGCGCGAGCAGTACTTC
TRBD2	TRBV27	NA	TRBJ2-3	CASSHLAGGTDTQYF	TGTGCCAGCAGTCACCTAGCGGGGGGCACAGATACGCAGTATTTT
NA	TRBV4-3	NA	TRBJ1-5	CASSQDRGSRPQHF	TGCGCCAGCAGCCAAGATCGTGGGAGTAGGCCCCAGCATTTT
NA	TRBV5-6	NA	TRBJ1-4	CASSSVSFNEKLFF	TGTGCCAGCAGTTCTGTTTCGTTTAATGAAAAACTGTTTTTT
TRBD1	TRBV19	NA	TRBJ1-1	CASSTPGTETEAFF	TGTGCCAGTAGTACTCCAGGGACAGAGACTGAAGCTTTCTTT
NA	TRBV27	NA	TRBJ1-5	CASSPLSTQRNQPQHF	TGTGCCAGCAGTCCCCTTAGCACGCAGCGCAATCAGCCCCAGCATTTT
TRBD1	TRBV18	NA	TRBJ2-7	CASSSGRGQEQYF	TGTGCCAGCTCATCAGGCAGGGGGCAGGAGCAGTACTTC
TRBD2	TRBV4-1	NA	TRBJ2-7	CASSQTGGAGYYEQYF	TGCGCCAGCAGCCAAACCGGGGGGGCGGGTTACTACGAGCAGTACTTC
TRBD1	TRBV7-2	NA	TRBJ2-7	CASSPDRGDRLFF	TGTGCCAGCAGCCCTGACAGGGGGGACCGCTTATTCTTC
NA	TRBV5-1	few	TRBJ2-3	CASSTSTDTQYF	TGCGCCAGCAGCACAAGCACAGATACGCAGTATTTT
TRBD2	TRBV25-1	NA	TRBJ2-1	CASSESGLAGDNEQFF	TGTGCCAGCAGTGAATCTGGGCTAGCGGGGGACAATGAGCAGTTCTTC
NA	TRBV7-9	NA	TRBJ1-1	CASSQPVGTEAFF	TGTGCCAGCAGCCAACCGGTTGGCACTGAAGCTTTCTTT
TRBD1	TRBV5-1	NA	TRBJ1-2	CASSPATGNGYTF	TGCGCCAGCAGCCCAGCGACAGGGAATGGCTACACCTTC
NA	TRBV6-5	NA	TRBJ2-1	CASGGGAIHNEQFF	TGTGCCAGCGGGGGGGGCGCGATCCACAATGAGCAGTTCTTC
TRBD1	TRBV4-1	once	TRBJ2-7	CASSQGTGGSYEQYF	TGCGCCAGCAGCCAAGGGACAGGGGGCTCCTACGAGCAGTACTTC
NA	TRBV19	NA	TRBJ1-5	CASSGGVGTTGQPQHF	TGTGCCAGTAGTGGGGGAGTCGGGACAACGGGTCAGCCCCAGCATTTT
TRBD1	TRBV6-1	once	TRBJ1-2	CASRDPTGNPGYTF	TGTGCCAGCAGGGACCCGACAGGGAATCCTGGCTACACCTTC
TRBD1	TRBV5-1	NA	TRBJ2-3	CASSGGQDLASGTQYF	TGCGCCAGCAGCGGGGGACAGGATTTAGCTTCGGGTACGCAGTATTTT
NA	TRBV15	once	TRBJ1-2	CATSRDLGREMGYGYTF	TGTGCCACCAGCAGAGATCTCGGGAGGGAGATGGGCTATGGCTACACCTTC